The 23 T cell receptor beta chains in this list originate from one sample, sequenced in a study of blood T cells in healthy people across ages. The authors ran a second PCR of about 6 to 11 cycles using a sample-barcoded 5' primer and a J-beta primer mix. From the 5' RACE reads, TCRdb called clonotypes with MiXCR, one entry per CDR3 protein. Among approximately 810,000 distinct CDR3 sequences listed, around 30% were seen once. The sample was blood. These receptors all come from a woman older than 75 in good health.

The chain combines TRBV7-8 with TRBJ2-3; 12 positions match TRBD2. CDR1 and CDR2 from the germline V gene are SGHVS and FQNEAQ. This CDR3 contains 18 residues. With 3 bases clipped from V and 1 base from J, the junction kept 8 bases outside the gene matches. The CDR3: CASSLQLAGGFRTDTQYF. The CDR3, as DNA: TGTGCCAGCAGCTTGCAACTAGCGGGGGGCTTCCGCACAGATACGCAGTATTTT.

In this sample, this clonotype turned up a few times. The rearrangement links TRBV21-1 to TRBJ2-3. TRBV21-1 is designated a pseudogene. CDR3 length: 17 amino acids. This CDR3 reads CASSKLFSCIWTDTQYF. The CDR3 DNA reads TGTGCCAGCAGCAAACTCTTTTCTTGTATTTGGACAGATACGCAGTATTTT.

This clonotype was detected ten times or more. The gene calls are TRBV12-3 or TRBV12-4 and TRBJ1-4, with D unresolved. Deletions cut 2 bases from V and 7 bases from J, with 5 bases between. This CDR3 is 12 amino acids long. CDR3 in DNA: TGTGCCAGCAGTTTATTTATTGAAAAACTGTTTTTT. Amino acid sequence: CASSLFIEKLFF.

This clonotype came up a few times. A much larger clone sits a single nucleotide away, making a read error possible. The J gene is TRBJ2-7, the V gene TRBV27; D is possibly TRBD2 (7 bases). CDR3 length: 16 residues. Germline V CDR1 and CDR2: MNHEY, SMNVEV (reference sequence). V gave up 3 bases and J gave up 7 bases, with 22 bases separating them. The CDR3 DNA is TGTGCCAGCAGTTTTGGTCGCGGGGGCTCCTGTGATGAGCAGTACTTC. This encodes CASSFGRGGSCDEQYF.

As for this clonotype: A single base separates this from a much larger clone, so it may be a read error. The chain uses TRBV20-1 and TRBJ2-1, with 8 positions matching TRBD1. Per germline, CDR1 DFQATT and CDR2 SNEGSKA (reference sequence). Trimming cost V 6 bases and J 7 bases; bases outside gene matches: 8. The CDR3 runs 13 residues. This chain's CDR3 is CSADGQGTNEQFF. CDR3 bases: TGCAGTGCAGACGGACAGGGTACGAATGAGCAGTTCTTC.

This clonotype was observed many times. Here the CDR3 DNA reads TGTGCCAGCAGTAGGACTAGCGGTGGGTTAGATACGCAGTATTTT. Protein sequence: CASSRTSGGLDTQYF. The chain links TRBV7-2 to TRBJ2-3; 10 bases fit TRBD2. The germline CDR1 and CDR2 sequences are SGHTA and FQGNSA. This CDR3 is built from 15 residues. With V trimmed by 6 bases and J by 5 bases, 8 bases remained unmatched.

Turning to this clonotype: A much larger clone lies a single base off, so this may be a read error. V is TRBV12-3 or TRBV12-4 and J is TRBJ2-7; 11 bases line up with TRBD1. Trimming cost V 5 bases and J 7 bases; bases outside gene matches: 16. This CDR3 region has 17 residues. The CDR3 nucleotides read TGTGCCAGCAGTCTCCTCCGAACCTCCGGGACAGGGGGAGAGCAGTACTTC. Protein sequence: CASSLLRTSGTGGEQYF.

This clonotype appeared a single time. This chain joins TRBV5-1 and TRBJ2-1; 9 nucleotides align to TRBD2. This CDR3 has 15 residues. Germline V gives CDR1 SGHRS, CDR2 YFSETQ. V trimming: 0 bases; J trimming: 6 bases; junction bases outside the gene matches: 4. Here the CDR3 DNA reads TGCGCCAGCAGCTTGGAGCAGCGGGGGGCCAATGAGCAGTTCTTC. Translating gives CASSLEQRGANEQFF.

V gene TRBV7-8 combines with J gene TRBJ1-6; 8 nucleotides match TRBD1. J was trimmed by 6 bases and V by 3 bases; bases with no gene match: 7. Germline V gene lookup returns CDR1 SGHVS and CDR2 FQNEAQ. The CDR3 totals 16 residues. CDR3 residues: CASSFSGGASNSPLHF. CDR3 nucleotides: TGTGCCAGCAGCTTTTCAGGGGGCGCATCTAATTCACCCCTCCACTTT.

As for this clonotype: A read error may explain this, as a much larger clone is one base away. The CDR3 loop reads CTSSLGRDNEQFF. CDR3 in DNA: TGCACCAGCAGTTTGGGGAGGGACAATGAGCAGTTCTTC. The J gene is TRBJ2-1, the V gene TRBV5-1, with 7 positions matching TRBD2. Per the germline V gene, CDR1 is SGHRS and CDR2 is YFSETQ. This CDR3 region has 13 residues.

The chain carries TRBV7-2 and TRBJ1-4, with D maybe TRBD1 (6 bases). The V and J ends lost 3 bases and 11 bases respectively, with 13 bases between them. The V gene's germline CDR1 is SGHTA and CDR2 FQGNSA. The CDR3 contains 13 residues. This chain's CDR3 is CASSFGGHQKLFF. For the CDR3, the DNA is TGTGCCAGCAGCTTTGGGGGACACCAGAAACTGTTTTTT.

There are a few counts of this clonotype. It may be a read error: a sequence one base away is much more abundant. The V and J genes are TRBV6-4 and TRBJ1-1; D perhaps matches TRBD1 (5 bases). CDR1 MRHNA and CDR2 SNTAGT come from the germline V gene. V was clipped by 6 bases and J by 0 bases, with 11 bases between them. CDR3 length equals 14 residues. The CDR3 sequence is CASRERGMNTEAFF. DNA of the CDR3: TGTGCCAGCAGGGAACGGGGGATGAACACTGAAGCTTTCTTT.

The DNA for the CDR3 is TGTGCCAGCAGTTTTCCTACGGGACAGGGAGCTAGCGGGGGGACCACAGATACGCAGTATTTT. It is translated as CASSFPTGQGASGGTTDTQYF. J is TRBJ2-3 and V is TRBV6-2 or TRBV6-3; 11 nucleotides align to TRBD2. Germline CDR1 is MNHEY and CDR2 is SVGEGT. The CDR3 is 21 residues long. V was clipped by 4 bases and J by 2 bases; unmatched bases: 20.

There are many counts of this clonotype. This chain uses TRBV20-1 with TRBJ2-7; D remains unclear. V was pared by 2 bases and J by 5 bases, with 10 bases between. The CDR3 is 12 residues long. Per the germline V gene, CDR1 is DFQATT and CDR2 is SNEGSKA (reference sequence). The CDR3 loop is CSARKEGNEQYF. Written as DNA, the CDR3 is TGCAGTGCTAGAAAGGAAGGGAACGAGCAGTACTTC.

The V call is TRBV7-9, the J call TRBJ1-4; perhaps TRBD1 as D (5 bases). CDR3 size: 14 residues. V was shortened by 5 bases and J by 8 bases, with 15 bases between the two germline ends. CDR1 SEHNR and CDR2 FQNEAQ come from the germline V gene (reference sequence). The CDR3 here is CASSRAGTLEKLFF. The CDR3 DNA reads as TGTGCCAGCAGCCGAGCGGGGACGTTAGAAAAACTGTTTTTT.

For this clonotype: A read error may explain this, as a much larger clone is one base away. The rearrangement links TRBV6-2 or TRBV6-3 to TRBJ2-1; 14 bases line up with TRBD2. Germline V lookup: CDR1 MNHEY, CDR2 SVGEGT. Trimming at V came to 5 bases and at J to 2 bases, leaving 14 bases not matched to a gene. This CDR3 has 20 residues. Here the CDR3 reads CASSLSPGLAGVSPYNEQFF. Here the CDR3 DNA reads TGTGCCAGCAGTCTCAGCCCGGGACTAGCGGGGGTTAGCCCCTACAATGAGCAGTTCTTC.

This clonotype was found many times. This chain uses TRBV4-3 with TRBJ1-4; TRBD1 aligns across 7 bases. The J segment lost 10 bases and the V segment lost 0 bases, leaving 8 bases of the junction unmatched. CDR1 is LGHNA and CDR2 is YSLEER in the germline V gene. CDR3 size: 15 residues. The CDR3 DNA reads as TGCGCCAGCAGCCAAGATCAGGGGGGAGTAGGAAAACTGTTTTTT. This gives the protein CASSQDQGGVGKLFF.

This clonotype was seen ten or more times. This chain links TRBV7-7 with TRBJ2-5; a weak D match, TRBD1 (6 bases). Looked up from germline, CDR1 is SSHAT and CDR2 is FNYEAQ (reference sequence). The germline V and J ends were trimmed by 5 bases and 1 base, with 14 bases remaining between them. CDR3 size: 15 residues. CDR3 sequence (DNA): TGTGCCAGCAGCCCTACCCGGACAGTCCAAGAGACCCAGTACTTC. Residues: CASSPTRTVQETQYF.

In regard to this clonotype: A clone one base away is much larger, so this may be a read error. J is TRBJ1-2 and V is TRBV12-3 or TRBV12-4, with D unclear. This CDR3 comprises 13 residues. Deletions cut 6 bases from V and 4 bases from J, with 12 bases between. CDR3 in amino acids: CASRRAGTYGYTF. CDR3 nucleotides: TGTGCCAGCAGACGGGCAGGAACCTATGGCTACACCTTC.

With regard to this clonotype: A much larger clone sits a single nucleotide away, making a read error possible. The chain links TRBV20-1 to TRBJ2-5; D ambiguous. Germline assignment: CDR1 DFQATT and CDR2 SNEGSKA (reference sequence). The CDR3 is 14 residues long. The CDR3 nucleotides read TGCGGTGCTAGAGATCGAGTCCAAGGAGAGACCCAGTACTTC. Protein sequence: CGARDRVQGETQYF.

This chain links TRBV7-2 with TRBJ2-1; D is ambiguous. Trimming cost V 1 base and J 4 bases, with 11 bases left between them. The germline V gene encodes CDR1 SGHTA and CDR2 FQGNSA. The CDR3 extends over 15 amino acids. DNA of the CDR3: TGTGCCAGCAGCTTAGATCTACAGATTTACAATGAGCAGTTCTTC. It encodes CASSLDLQIYNEQFF.

This clonotype was observed at least ten times. V is TRBV10-2 and J is TRBJ1-4, with 7 positions matching TRBD1. The CDR3 sequence is 18 residues long. Trimming cost V 3 bases and J 4 bases; bases outside gene matches: 14. Germline V gene lookup returns CDR1 WSHSY and CDR2 SAAADI. CDR3 in amino acids: CASSEEGATGPSNEKLFF. In nucleotides, the CDR3 is TGCGCCAGCAGTGAAGAGGGGGCGACGGGACCCAGTAATGAAAAACTGTTTTTT.

The rearrangement uses TRBV5-1 and TRBJ2-7; 7 bases map to TRBD1. Per the germline V gene, CDR1 is SGHRS and CDR2 is YFSETQ. Trimming cost V 3 bases and J 0 bases; bases outside gene matches: 6. The CDR3 sequence is 15 residues long. CDR3 nucleotides: TGCGCCAGCAGCTGGGGGACAGTCTACTCCTACGAGCAGTACTTC. Translated: CASSWGTVYSYEQYF.